This passage covers 16 T cell receptor beta chains from one sample sequenced in a study of graft-versus-host responses after intestinal transplantation. Method: immunoSEQ multiplex PCR; TCRdb's copy keeps in-frame clones and lacks some. The table includes approximately 89,000 clones, 80% to 95% detected once. The sample in question was PBMCs, obtained around 68 weeks after intestinal transplant. The receptor set was obtained from a human patient who received an intestinal transplant, so some T cells may come from the graft donor.

This chain links TRBV7-9 with TRBJ1-4; tentative D call: TRBD1 (6 bases). V lost 4 bases and J 5 bases, leaving 11 bases between the germline ends. Germline CDR1 and CDR2: SEHNR and FQNEAQ (reference sequence). The CDR3 length is 14 residues. As DNA, the CDR3 is TGTGCCAGCAGCTGGGGTCAGGGGAATGAAAAACTGTTTTTT. This gives the protein CASSWGQGNEKLFF.

This chain links TRBV27 with TRBJ1-4; 7 bases fit TRBD1. Germline lookup yields CDR1 MNHEY and CDR2 SMNVEV (reference sequence). The CDR3 is made up of 15 amino acids. V gave up 6 bases and J gave up 8 bases; unmatched junction bases: 12. CDR3 nucleotide sequence: TGTGCCAGCAGCGGGCCCGGGACAGCGATGGAAAAACTGTTTTTT. Amino acids: CASSGPGTAMEKLFF. The full variable domain, rest sourced from reference TRBV27 and TRBJ1-4, is EAQVTQNPRYLITVTGKKLTVTCSQNMNHEYMSWYRQDPGLGLRQIYYSMNVEVTDKGDVPEGYKVSRKEKRNFPLILESPSPNQTSLYFCASSGPGTAMEKLFFGSGTQLSVL.

The V call is TRBV6-5, the J call TRBJ1-2; 8 nucleotides match TRBD1. The CDR3 length is 16 residues. V trimming: 0 bases; J trimming: 4 bases; junction bases outside the gene matches: 7. CDR1 and CDR2 (germline): MNHEY, SVGAGI. The CDR3 protein is CASSYSGQGASYGYTF. The DNA for the CDR3 is TGTGCCAGCAGTTACTCAGGGCAGGGGGCGTCCTATGGCTACACCTTC.

The chain has TRBV19 and TRBJ2-7, with D tentatively TRBD1 (5 bases). The CDR3 runs 12 residues. Germline V gene sequence: CDR1 LNHDA, CDR2 SQIVND (reference sequence). V was shortened by 7 bases and J by 3 bases, with 10 bases between the two germline ends. The DNA of the CDR3 is TGTGCCAGTATGGACATTCACTACGAGCAGTACTTC. It translates to CASMDIHYEQYF.

V and J are TRBV18 and TRBJ2-5; D is uncertain. V lost 2 bases and J 2 bases, leaving 6 bases between the germline ends. Germline V gene lookup returns CDR1 KGHSH and CDR2 LQKENI. The CDR3 is 13 residues long. The DNA for the CDR3 is TGTGCCAGCTCACCAGGGTTTCAAGAGACCCAGTACTTC. This gives the protein CASSPGFQETQYF. The complete variable domain, with remaining parts taken from reference TRBV18 and TRBJ2-5, reads NAGVMQNPRHLVRRRGQEARLRCSPMKGHSHVYWYRQLPEEGLKFMVYLQKENIIDESGMPKERFSAEFPKEGPSILRIQQVVRGDSAAYFCASSPGFQETQYFGPGTRLLVL.

The V and J genes are TRBV5-1 and TRBJ2-1; 7 bases align to TRBD1. V lost 0 bases to trimming and J lost 5 bases; unmatched junction nucleotides: 5. From germline, CDR1 is SGHRS and CDR2 YFSETQ. This CDR3 has 15 amino acids. The CDR3 DNA sequence: TGCGCCAGCAGCTTGGGTGACAGGGACGACAATGAGCAGTTCTTC. Translating gives CASSLGDRDDNEQFF.

On this clone: Other DNA variants within this sample encode the same CDR3. The chain employs TRBV6-6 and TRBJ2-7, with 10 nucleotides matching TRBD1. CDR1 and CDR2 (germline): MNHNY, SVGAGI (reference sequence). This CDR3 contains 16 residues. V lost 8 bases and J lost 5; bases outside the gene matches: 15. The CDR3 DNA reads as TGTGCCAGCTTGGATCTGGCGGGACAGGGGTACCACGAGCAGTACTTC. It yields the protein CASLDLAGQGYHEQYF.

This chain links TRBV14 with TRBJ1-2; 8 positions match TRBD1. V was pared by 1 base and J by 6 bases, with 4 bases of the junction left unmatched. Germline loops: CDR1 SGHDN, CDR2 FVKESK. CDR3 length equals 14 residues. DNA of the CDR3: TGTGCCAGCAGCCAAGGACAGGGGCTTCATGGCTACACCTTC. Protein: CASSQGQGLHGYTF.

This chain uses TRBV5-4 with TRBJ2-7; 8 bases fit TRBD1. The CDR3 extends over 13 amino acids. CDR1 and CDR2 (germline): SGHNT, YYREEE (reference sequence). V was clipped by 1 base and J by 4 bases; unmatched bases: 1. Here the CDR3 reads CASSLTGGYEQYF. DNA of the CDR3: TGTGCCAGCAGCTTGACAGGGGGATACGAGCAGTACTTC.

This rearrangement joins TRBV6-5 to TRBJ1-2; D gene uncertain. The V and J ends lost 5 bases and 2 bases respectively, with 12 bases between them. The CDR3 is made up of 14 amino acids. The germline V gene encodes CDR1 MNHEY and CDR2 SVGAGI. The CDR3 spells CASSERYLNYGYTF. The DNA for the CDR3 is TGTGCCAGCAGTGAACGCTACCTGAACTATGGCTACACCTTC.

The chain combines TRBV25-1 with TRBJ1-4; D uncertain. V lost 5 bases to trimming and J lost 8 bases, with 15 bases between them. Germline assignment: CDR1 MGHDK and CDR2 SYGVNS. The CDR3 runs to 14 residues. This CDR3 reads CASSTHKAREKLFF. The CDR3 DNA reads as TGTGCCAGCAGTACCCACAAAGCCCGGGAAAAACTGTTTTTT. The full variable domain, its missing parts supplied by reference TRBV25-1 and TRBJ1-4, is EADIYQTPRYLVIGTGKKITLECSQTMGHDKMYWYQQDPGMELHLIHYSYGVNSTEKGDLSSESTVSRIRTEHFPLTLESARPSHTSQYLCASSTHKAREKLFFGSGTQLSVL.

The rearrangement joins TRBV11-2 to TRBJ2-7; no firm D call. Germline assignment: CDR1 SGHAT and CDR2 FQNNGV. CDR3 length: 15 amino acids. V lost 5 bases to trimming and J lost 3 bases, with 17 bases between them. The CDR3 loop is CASSPVTWDRYEQYF. The CDR3 nucleotides read TGTGCCAGCAGCCCGGTTACATGGGATCGCTACGAGCAGTACTTC.

This sequence joins TRBV7-2 and TRBJ2-7, with D unclear. Germline assignment: CDR1 SGHTA and CDR2 FQGNSA. The CDR3 has 11 residues. V was clipped by 5 bases and J by 6 bases, with 8 bases between them. This CDR3 reads CASSVAIEQYF. The CDR3 DNA sequence: TGTGCCAGCAGCGTTGCGATCGAGCAGTACTTC.

Only a few counts were recorded for this clone. V is TRBV21-1 and J is TRBJ2-7; TRBD1, the D gene given by the table, was not confirmed from the DNA. TRBV21-1 is a pseudogene locus. This CDR3 contains 12 residues. CDR3 loop: CASSKARTRQGF. The CDR3 DNA reads TGTGCCAGCAGCAAAGCGCGGACCAGGCAGGGCTTC.

The V gene is TRBV7-2, the J gene TRBJ1-3; possibly TRBD1 for D (5 bases). The CDR3 is made up of 16 amino acids. From germline, CDR1 is SGHTA and CDR2 FQGNSA. V was shortened by 3 bases and J by 0 bases, with 12 bases between the two germline ends. CDR3: CASSFGASSSGNTIYF. CDR3 nucleotide sequence: TGTGCCAGCAGCTTTGGGGCCTCAAGCTCTGGAAACACCATATATTTT.

The V gene is TRBV9, the J gene TRBJ2-3, with a possible D match to TRBD2 (6 bases). The V gene lost 0 bases and the J gene lost 4 bases, with 6 bases spanning the gap. Germline V gene data show CDR1 as SGDLS and CDR2 as YYNGEE. The CDR3 contains 13 residues. The CDR3 reads CASSVGGADTQYF. The CDR3 DNA reads as TGTGCCAGCAGCGTAGGGGGGGCAGATACGCAGTATTTT. Full variable domain (outside the CDR3, taken from reference TRBV9 and TRBJ2-3): DSGVTQTPKHLITATGQRVTLRCSPRSGDLSVYWYQQSLDQGLQFLIQYYNGEERAKGNILERFSAQQFPDLHSELNLSSLELGDSALYFCASSVGGADTQYFGPGTRLTVL.